This record covers a single T cell receptor (beta chain). This sample is drawn from a study of T-cell reconstitution after alpha-beta-depleted transplantation in children. The CDR3 totals 12 residues. Trimming removed 2 bases at V and 3 bases at J, with 5 bases between. Germline values: CDR1 SGHKS, CDR2 YYEKEE (reference sequence). Preparation of the TCRbeta library was carried out with unique molecular identifiers. In TCRdb, the PCR reads were re-called with MiXCR into one record per CDR3 protein. The table has some 340,000 distinct CDR3 sequences, approximately 10% seen once. This TCR derives from a human donor who donated a stem cell graft to a child with acute lymphoblastic leukemia. The sequenced sample was PBMCs from the stem cell graft donor, obtained from the stem cell graft. The chain recombines TRBV5-5 with TRBJ2-5; no firm D call. CDR3 region: CASSFAEETQYF. Here the CDR3 DNA reads TGTGCCAGCAGCTTTGCAGAAGAGACCCAGTACTTC.